Here is one T cell receptor beta chain with its context. What it binds is not known. Relative to the germline gene, one junction end is altered; a read error may explain this. Points from the study as a whole: The TCR gene usage of tumor memory CD4+ T cells clustered together with blood and lymph node memory CD4+ cells and with lymph node naive CD4+ cells. Tumor Treg TCRs overlapped most with tumor naive CD4+ cells.

The germline V gene encodes CDR1 SGHTA and CDR2 FQGTGA. CDR3 length: 13 amino acids. Constant-region reverse primers amplified full-length variable regions, followed by semi-nested Nested Universal Primer A PCR. A single record per CDR3 protein comes from TCRdb applying MiXCR to the 5' RACE reads. The table has about 47,000 distinct CDR3 sequences, about 28% seen once. The rearrangement uses TRBV7-3 and TRBJ2-6, with D uncertain. The sequenced sample was naive CD4+ T cells sorted from blood. The sample's subset: naive CD4+ T cells, CD4+CD45RA+CD25-. This TCR was sampled from a female donor with breast cancer. The CDR3 reads CVSSPGEANVLTF. The CDR3 DNA reads TGTGTCAGCAGCCCCGGTGAGGCCAACGTCCTGACTTTC.